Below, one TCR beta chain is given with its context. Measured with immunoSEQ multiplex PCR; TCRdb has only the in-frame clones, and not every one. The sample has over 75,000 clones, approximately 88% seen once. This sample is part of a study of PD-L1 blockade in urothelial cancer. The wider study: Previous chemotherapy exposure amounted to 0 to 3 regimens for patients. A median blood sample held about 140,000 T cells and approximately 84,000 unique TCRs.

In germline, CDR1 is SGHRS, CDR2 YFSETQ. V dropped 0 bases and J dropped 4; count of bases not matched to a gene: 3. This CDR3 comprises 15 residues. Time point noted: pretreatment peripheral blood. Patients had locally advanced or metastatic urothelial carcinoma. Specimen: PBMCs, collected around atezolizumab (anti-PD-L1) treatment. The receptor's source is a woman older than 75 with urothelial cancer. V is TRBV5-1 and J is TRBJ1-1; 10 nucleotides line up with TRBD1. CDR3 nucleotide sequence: TGCGCCAGCAGCTTGGGAGGACAGGGGGGCACTGAAGCTTTCTTT. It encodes CASSLGGQGGTEAFF. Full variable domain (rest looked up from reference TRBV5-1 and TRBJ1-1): KAGVTQTPRYLIKTRGQQVTLSCSPISGHRSVSWYQQTPGQGLQFLFEYFSETQRNKGNFPGRFSGRQFSNSRSEMNVSTLELGDSALYLCASSLGGQGGTEAFFGQGTRLTVV.